This record covers a single T cell receptor (beta chain). Its antigen is currently unknown. After removal of 5 bases from V and 2 bases from J, the junction contained 16 bases not matched to a gene. Germline V gives CDR1 DFQATT, CDR2 SNEGSKA (reference sequence). This CDR3 has 17 amino acids. This record comes from a study of CD8 T cells in ankylosing spondylitis. General study findings and limits: Matched ankylosing spondylitis synovial fluid reportedly showed significant enrichment of disease-linked clones.

One entry per CDR3 protein results from TCRdb running MiXCR on the 5' RACE reads. This sample has hundreds of thousands of distinct CDR3 sequences; 30% to 35% occur once, and the top ten carry 4% to 5%. V and J are TRBV20-1 and TRBJ2-3; 7 positions match TRBD2. The sequencing input was blood, either unsorted or a sorted T cell fraction (not recorded which). The source is a male donor with ankylosing spondylitis or in good health (not recorded which). CDR3 DNA sequence: TGCAGTGCTCCCACCTTCAGCGGGGCCCAGCCCACAGATACGCAGTATTTT. Its translation is CSAPTFSGAQPTDTQYF.